A selection of T cell receptor beta chains follows, all from one sample in a study of blood T cell repertoires in COVID-19. Sequencing was performed with immunoSEQ multiplex PCR; in TCRdb, only in-frame clones are kept and a portion is missing. The sample yields around 310,000 clones, 80% to 90% seen once. Sequencing was done on a sample of PBMCs or T cells enriched from blood (not recorded which). All receptors derive from a man under 40 who had recovered from COVID-19. CDR3s include the opening cysteine and the closing phenylalanine or tryptophan. The D gene is left open where the match is weak. Not every row has a clone size; where given, it reads once, few, many or a size class.

V	J	size	D	DNA	CDR3
TRBV5-4	TRBJ1-1	.	TRBD1	TGTGCCAGCAGCTTGGTACAGGGGGACTCTGAAGCTTTCTTT	CASSLVQGDSEAFF
TRBV29-1	TRBJ2-5	.	.	TGCAGCGTTGATCGGAGTTTGCGGGGTAGGGAGACCCAGTACTTC	CSVDRSLRGRETQYF
TRBV19	TRBJ2-7	.	TRBD1	TGTGCCAGTAGTGAGCGACAGGGCACTTACGAGCAGTACTTC	CASSERQGTYEQYF
TRBV28	TRBJ2-3	.	TRBD2	TGTGCCAGCCTAGCGGGGGGAAGCACAGATACGCAGTATTTT	CASLAGGSTDTQYF
TRBV7-9	TRBJ1-6	.	.	TGTGCCAGCAGCTTAACGGGGGTTGTGGATAATTCACCCCTCCACTTT	CASSLTGVVDNSPLHF
TRBV15	TRBJ2-5	.	.	TGTGCCACCAGCAGAGATCGAACTAGACAAGAGACCCAGTACTTC	CATSRDRTRQETQYF
TRBV7-8	TRBJ2-4	.	TRBD2	TGTGCCAGCAGCTTAGATCCGCGGGGGTCAAATTTAAACATTCAGTACTTC	CASSLDPRGSNLNIQYF
TRBV2	TRBJ1-5	.	.	TGTGCCAGCACCGAGGGTAGGGCGGGTCAGCCCCAGCATTTT	CASTEGRAGQPQHF
TRBV6-5	TRBJ1-5	.	.	TGTGCCAGCATCAGTGGCAATCAGCCCCAGCATTTT	CASISGNQPQHF
TRBV19	TRBJ1-5	.	.	TGTGCCAGTACCCAGTACCGCAATCAGCCCCAGCATTTT	CASTQYRNQPQHF
TRBV28	TRBJ1-5	.	.	TGTGCCAGCAGCCCTTATAGCAATCAGCCCCAGCATTTT	CASSPYSNQPQHF
TRBV14	TRBJ1-6	.	.	TGTGCCAGCAGCCAAGGGCTGGCCGGAGATTCACCCCTCCACTTT	CASSQGLAGDSPLHF
TRBV7-9	TRBJ2-1	.	.	TGTGCCAGCAGCTTAGCTGGGACACGGAGATACAATGAGCAGTTCTTC	CASSLAGTRRYNEQFF
TRBV27	TRBJ2-7	.	TRBD1	TGTGCCAGCAGTTTATCGGACAGGGGGCTCTACGAGCAGTACTTC	CASSLSDRGLYEQYF
TRBV6-5	TRBJ1-2	once	TRBD1	TGTGCCACTCGACAGGGGGACCTCCTCTATGGCTACACCTTC	CATRQGDLLYGYTF
TRBV15	TRBJ1-5	.	.	TGTGCCACCAGCAGAGTGGGGGAGGATCAGCCCCAGCATTTT	CATSRVGEDQPQHF
TRBV9	TRBJ2-3	few	.	TGTGCCAGCAGCGTCGACCCCCTTAGCGGTACTAGCACAGATACGCAGTATTTT	CASSVDPLSGTSTDTQYF
TRBV27	TRBJ2-1	.	.	TGTGCCAGCAGTCCCAGGTCCGGAGGGTACAATGAGCAGTTCTTC	CASSPRSGGYNEQFF
TRBV4-1	TRBJ2-1	.	.	TGCGCCAGCAGCCAAGAAGGGGGCTCCTACAATGAGCAGTTCTTC	CASSQEGGSYNEQFF
TRBV11-2	TRBJ2-7	.	TRBD1	TGTGCCAGCAGCAGGACAGGGTTCTACGAGCAGTACTTC	CASSRTGFYEQYF
TRBV4-2	TRBJ2-5	.	TRBD2	TGTGCCAGCAGCCGGCTAGGACTAGCGGGGATCGAGACCCAGTACTTC	CASSRLGLAGIETQYF
TRBV5-1	TRBJ2-3	once	TRBD2	TGCGCCAGCAGCTTGGCTGTAACCGGGGGGACAGATACGCAGTATTTT	CASSLAVTGGTDTQYF
TRBV7-2	TRBJ2-7	.	TRBD1	TGTGCCAGCAGCTTATGGCAGGGGGCCTACGAGCAGTACTTC	CASSLWQGAYEQYF
TRBV2	TRBJ1-2	.	TRBD1	TGTGCCAGCAGGACGGACAGGGAAGGTTACTATGGCTACACCTTC	CASRTDREGYYGYTF
TRBV18	TRBJ1-2	.	.	TGTGCCAGCTCACCAAATGTAAACAGGGACGGTGGCTACACCTTC	CASSPNVNRDGGYTF
TRBV10-3	TRBJ2-3	.	.	TGTGCCATCAGTGATAGGGGCGGGGACACAGATACGCAGTATTTT	CAISDRGGDTDTQYF
TRBV19	TRBJ1-5	once	.	TGTGCCAGTACCATGGACGGGGTTTCATATCAGCCCCAGCATTTT	CASTMDGVSYQPQHF
TRBV13	TRBJ2-7	.	.	TGTGCCAGCAGCTTACACTATCCCCCTTACGAGCAGTACTTC	CASSLHYPPYEQYF
TRBV27	TRBJ1-2	.	.	TGTGCCAGCACCCGTGGAGGGATCTATGGCTACACCTTC	CASTRGGIYGYTF
TRBV30	TRBJ1-5	.	TRBD1	TGTGCCTGGAGTGTTGGGACAGGTCACAATAGCAATCAGCCCCAGCATTTT	CAWSVGTGHNSNQPQHF
TRBV28	TRBJ1-4	once	.	TGTGCCAGCAGTTTATGGGGGGCGACTAATGAAAAACTGTTTTTT	CASSLWGATNEKLFF
TRBV11-2	TRBJ2-5	once	TRBD2	TGTGCCAGCAGCTTATTCCCTAGCGGGGGGGCGGAGACCCAGTACTTC	CASSLFPSGGAETQYF
TRBV5-1	TRBJ2-5	.	.	TGCGCCAGCAGCTCGACTAGGCGGGAGACCCAGTACTTC	CASSSTRRETQYF